Listed below are T cell receptor beta chains from one sample, sequenced in a study of monozygotic twins with inflammatory bowel disease. TCRdb re-called the 5' RACE reads and catalogs CDR3 proteins one per entry, DNA excluded. The listing records more than 300,000 distinct CDR3 sequences. The sequenced sample was blood. These receptors came from a human donor with ulcerative colitis or Crohn's disease, or a healthy co-twin of an affected twin (not recorded which). The CDR3 runs from the conserved cysteine through the conserved F or W. Each record gives: CDR3 length, J gene, V gene, CDR3 protein.

>14|TRBJ1-5|TRBV12-3/TRBV12-4
CASSHTGVGQPQHF
>15|TRBJ1-1|TRBV7-2
CASSLGLAGDTEAFF
>16|TRBJ1-2|TRBV18
CASSRGDRGLQYGYTF
>16|TRBJ2-1|TRBV20-1
CSARGTSGTSYNEQFF
>16|TRBJ2-7|TRBV12-3/TRBV12-4
CASSPSQDGTSYEQYF
>17|TRBJ2-1|TRBV6-5
CASSYSLSGSIYNEQFF
>14|TRBJ2-7|TRBV27
CASSREGVTYEQYF
>13|TRBJ2-3|TRBV20-1
CSARRTKTDTQYF
>16|TRBJ1-6|TRBV9
CASSVAQDRATSPLHF
>13|TRBJ2-7|TRBV14
CASSHAGVHEQYF
>15|TRBJ1-2|TRBV27
CASSRGTGRNYGYTF
>16|TRBJ2-7|TRBV3-1
CASSQVPGQGVNEQYF
>16|TRBJ2-5|TRBV24-1
CATSDPGDSVLETQYF
>15|TRBJ2-5|TRBV7-9
CASSPTRVVRETQYF
>14|TRBJ2-4|TRBV2
CASSELQLKNIQYF
>16|TRBJ2-1|TRBV5-1
CASSSTGGPWNNEQFF
>13|TRBJ2-1|TRBV6-5
CASSYGHYNEQFF
>12|TRBJ1-2|TRBV19
CASRGQFIGYTF
>14|TRBJ1-1|TRBV3-1
CASSVKGSRVEAFF
>14|TRBJ2-5|TRBV12-3/TRBV12-4
CASSRQGARETQYF
>19|TRBJ2-3|TRBV7-2
CASSLAPLLTSVRGDTQYF
>16|TRBJ2-7|TRBV7-9
CASSLIGTGEAYEQYF
>13|TRBJ2-1|TRBV20-1
CSASWRPYNEQFF
>15|TRBJ1-2|TRBV28
CASSARGAMNYGYTF
>16|TRBJ2-3|TRBV5-1
CASSVNLAGSTDTQYF
>14|TRBJ2-5|TRBV12-3/TRBV12-4
CASSLGTGRKTQYF
>13|TRBJ1-2|TRBV6-5
CASRPQGTYGYTF
>15|TRBJ2-1|TRBV5-1
CASSPRTGRYNEQFF
>14|TRBJ2-1|TRBV9
CASSPHPTHNEQFF
>14|TRBJ2-1|TRBV20-1
CSAGSSGGSDEQFF
>15|TRBJ2-1|TRBV7-9
CASSFDSGVYNEQFF
>13|TRBJ2-7|TRBV7-2
CASSSTGGFEQYF
>16|TRBJ1-4|TRBV28
CASSRDTPRRGEKLFF
>11|TRBJ2-7|TRBV28
CASGIGREQYF
>14|TRBJ1-5|TRBV3-1
CASSQGSAGQPQHF
>13|TRBJ2-1|TRBV20-1
CSPGTSGRDEQFF
>14|TRBJ2-7|TRBV5-6
CASSLALGPYEQYF
>16|TRBJ2-2|TRBV2
CASGDRAGREPGELFF
>14|TRBJ2-2|TRBV10-1
CASSEVGGTGELFF
>13|TRBJ1-2|TRBV20-1
CSAPGRELYGYTF